The entry below gives a single T cell receptor beta chain sequence along with its context. Its antigen is unknown. Naive-designated CD8 cells lacked CD45RO, were positively enriched for CCR7, and omitted terminally differentiated effector memory CD45RA+ cells. This entry is derived from a study of shared clonotypes between healthy human individuals. Background on the study: The donors, two women and a few men, were aged 18 to 49. Study observations and caveats: In the sorted subsets, rarefaction showed sequencing was incomplete despite large depth. Memory subsets generally showed smaller estimated richness than naive subsets did.

At the deep level, the assay was run. TCRdb's table, derived via immunoSEQ multiplex PCR, lists solely in-frame clones and lacks some. The repertoire holds over 750,000 clones, with 95% to 97% as singletons. The V gene end was trimmed by 8 bases and the J gene end by 4 bases; junction bases not matched to a gene: 10. Germline V gene data show CDR1 as MNHEY and CDR2 as SMNVEV (reference sequence). The CDR3 consists of 17 residues. Sequenced sample: naive CD8+ T cells sorted from blood. The rearrangement joins TRBV27 to TRBJ2-1, with TRBD2 matching over 14 bases. The receptor was derived from a young man in good health. The CDR3 DNA reads TGTGCCAGCGGACCGGAGACTAGCGGGAGGGAGTACAATGAGCAGTTCTTC. Amino acids: CASGPETSGREYNEQFF.